Listed below are T cell receptor beta chains from one sample, sequenced in a study of cytomegalovirus exposure and HLA in healthy donors. The assay was immunoSEQ multiplex PCR, and TCRdb's table has in-frame clones only and misses some. The sample holds 50,000 to 65,000 clones, approximately 95% seen once. Sequencing was carried out using PBMCs. Source of these receptors: a woman aged 18-30 years in good health and CMV-seropositive. Both conserved end residues are part of each CDR3. D genes are given only for firm matches. Some rows mark clone size as missing; the rest say once, few, many or name a class of expanded clone.

>-|TRBD1|TRBV27|TRBJ2-7
TGTGCCAGCAGTTTAGAGGGACAGGGGTGGTACGAGCAGTACTTC
CASSLEGQGWYEQYF
>-|TRBD1|TRBV18|TRBJ1-2
TGTGCCAGCTCACCACTCGGACAGGGATTCTATGGCTACACCTTC
CASSPLGQGFYGYTF
>-|-|TRBV29-1|TRBJ1-1
TGCAGCGGACGACAGGAACGGAGCACTGAAGCTTTCTTT
CSGRQERSTEAFF
>-|-|TRBV10-3|TRBJ2-7
TGTGCCTCCGAGGGGGGGTCTTCCTACGAGCAGTACTTC
CASEGGSSYEQYF
>-|TRBD1|TRBV9|TRBJ1-4
TGTGCCAGCAGCAGGGACAGCCGGTTGGATAATGAAAAACTGTTTTTT
CASSRDSRLDNEKLFF
>-|TRBD1|TRBV5-6|TRBJ1-2
TGTGCCAGCAGTGTCCGGGACAGGGGGCTCTATGGCTACACCTTC
CASSVRDRGLYGYTF
>-|-|TRBV4-3|TRBJ1-1
TGCGCCAGCAGCCAAGATACACTACCCACTGAAGCTTTCTTT
CASSQDTLPTEAFF
>-|-|TRBV29-1|TRBJ1-1
TGCAGCGGTGGGAGACGAGGGAACACTGAAGCTTTCTTT
CSGGRRGNTEAFF
>-|-|TRBV21-1|TRBJ1-1
TGTGCCAGCGGCTCTATTAGGGACAGGGGAAACACTGAAGCTTTCTTT
CASGSIRDRGNTEAFF
>-|-|TRBV5-4|TRBJ2-1
TGTGCCAGCAGCTTGGATGGAGGGCATGAGCAGTTCTTC
CASSLDGGHEQFF
>-|-|TRBV6-5|TRBJ1-1
TGTGCCAGCACCACGACTATGAACACTGAAGCTTTCTTT
CASTTTMNTEAFF
>-|TRBD1|TRBV5-6|TRBJ1-5
TGTGCCAGCAGCCCCCCCCGGGACAGGGCTCGTCAGCCCCAGCATTTT
CASSPPRDRARQPQHF
>-|-|TRBV2|TRBJ1-1
TGTGCCAGCAGTGAGGTCCCAGACACTGAAGCTTTCTTT
CASSEVPDTEAFF
>-|TRBD2|TRBV4-2|TRBJ2-7
TGTGCCAGCAGCCAAGGAGTCGGGACTAGCGGGGTTTCCTACGAGCAGTACTTC
CASSQGVGTSGVSYEQYF
>-|-|TRBV2|TRBJ2-7
TGTGCCAGCCGACTCGGCGGGGCAAGCTCCTACGAGCAGTACTTC
CASRLGGASSYEQYF
>-|TRBD1|TRBV27|TRBJ2-5
TGTGCCAGCAGTTTCCAGGGGGCCCAAGAGACCCAGTACTTC
CASSFQGAQETQYF
>-|-|TRBV6-1|TRBJ2-3
TGTGCCAGCAGTCCGGACAGGAGGGGGGCAGATACGCAGTATTTT
CASSPDRRGADTQYF
>once|-|TRBV5-1|TRBJ2-3
TGCGCCAGCAGCTCCGTGAGAGATACGCAGTATTTT
CASSSVRDTQYF